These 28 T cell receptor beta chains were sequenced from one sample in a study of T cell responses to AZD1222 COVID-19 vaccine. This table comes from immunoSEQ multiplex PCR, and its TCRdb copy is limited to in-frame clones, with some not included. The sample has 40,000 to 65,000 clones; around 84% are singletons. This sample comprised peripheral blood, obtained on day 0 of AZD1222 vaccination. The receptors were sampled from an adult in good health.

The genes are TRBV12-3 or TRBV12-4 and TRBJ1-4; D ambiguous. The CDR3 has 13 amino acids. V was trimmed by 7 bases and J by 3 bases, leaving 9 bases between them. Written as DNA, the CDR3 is TGTGCCAGCACCCCAAGATCTAATGAAAAACTGTTTTTT. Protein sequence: CASTPRSNEKLFF.

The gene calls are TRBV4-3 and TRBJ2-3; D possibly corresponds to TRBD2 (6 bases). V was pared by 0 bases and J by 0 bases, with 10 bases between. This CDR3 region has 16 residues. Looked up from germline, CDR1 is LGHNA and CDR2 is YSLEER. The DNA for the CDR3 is TGCGCCAGCAGCCAAGAGGGCGGGGCAAGCACAGATACGCAGTATTTT. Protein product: CASSQEGGASTDTQYF.

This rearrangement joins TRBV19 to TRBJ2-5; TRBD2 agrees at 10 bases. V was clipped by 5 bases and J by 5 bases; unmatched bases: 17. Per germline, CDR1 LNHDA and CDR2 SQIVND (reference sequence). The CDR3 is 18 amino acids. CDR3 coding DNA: TGTGCCAGTAGTTCCCCGGTGGGGGCTAGCGGGAGTCGGGAGACCCAGTACTTC. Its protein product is CASSSPVGASGSRETQYF.

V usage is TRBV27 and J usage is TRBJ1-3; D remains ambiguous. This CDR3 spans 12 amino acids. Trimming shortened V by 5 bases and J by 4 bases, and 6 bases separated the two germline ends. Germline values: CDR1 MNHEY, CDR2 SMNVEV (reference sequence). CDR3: CASSPSGNTIYF. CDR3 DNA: TGTGCCAGCAGTCCCTCAGGAAACACCATATATTTT.

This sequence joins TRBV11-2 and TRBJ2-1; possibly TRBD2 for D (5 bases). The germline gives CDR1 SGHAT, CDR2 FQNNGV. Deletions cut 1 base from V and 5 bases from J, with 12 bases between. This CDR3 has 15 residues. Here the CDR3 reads CASSLVGGLNNEQFF. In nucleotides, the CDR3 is TGTGCCAGCAGCTTAGTGGGTGGACTCAACAATGAGCAGTTCTTC.

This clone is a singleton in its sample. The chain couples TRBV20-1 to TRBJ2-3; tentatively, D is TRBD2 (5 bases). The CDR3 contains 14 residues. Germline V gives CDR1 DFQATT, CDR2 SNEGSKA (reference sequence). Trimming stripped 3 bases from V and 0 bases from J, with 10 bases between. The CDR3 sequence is CSASIQRSTDTQYF. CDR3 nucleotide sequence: TGCAGTGCTAGTATCCAGCGGAGCACAGATACGCAGTATTTT.

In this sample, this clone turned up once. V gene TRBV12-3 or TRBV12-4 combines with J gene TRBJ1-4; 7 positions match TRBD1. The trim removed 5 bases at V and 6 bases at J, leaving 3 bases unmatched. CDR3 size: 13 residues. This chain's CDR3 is CASSRDSYEKLFF. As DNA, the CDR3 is TGTGCCAGCAGTCGGGACAGTTATGAAAAACTGTTTTTT.

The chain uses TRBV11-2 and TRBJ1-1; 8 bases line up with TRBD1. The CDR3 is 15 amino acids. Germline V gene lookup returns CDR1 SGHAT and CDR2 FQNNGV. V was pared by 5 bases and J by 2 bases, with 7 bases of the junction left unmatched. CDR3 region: CASSLDREINTEAFF. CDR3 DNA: TGTGCCAGCAGCCTGGACAGGGAAATTAACACTGAAGCTTTCTTT.

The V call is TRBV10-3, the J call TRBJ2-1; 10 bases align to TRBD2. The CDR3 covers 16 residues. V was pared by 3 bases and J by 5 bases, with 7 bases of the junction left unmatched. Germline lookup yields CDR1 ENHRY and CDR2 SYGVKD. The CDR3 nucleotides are TGTGCCATCAGTGAAGGGGCTAGCGGGGGTAACAATGAGCAGTTCTTC. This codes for CAISEGASGGNNEQFF.

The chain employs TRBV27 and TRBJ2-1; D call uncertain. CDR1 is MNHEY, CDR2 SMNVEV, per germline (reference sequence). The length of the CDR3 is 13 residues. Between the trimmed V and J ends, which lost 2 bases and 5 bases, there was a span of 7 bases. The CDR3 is CASSLTRNNEQFF. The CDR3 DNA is TGTGCCAGCAGTTTAACCAGGAACAATGAGCAGTTCTTC.

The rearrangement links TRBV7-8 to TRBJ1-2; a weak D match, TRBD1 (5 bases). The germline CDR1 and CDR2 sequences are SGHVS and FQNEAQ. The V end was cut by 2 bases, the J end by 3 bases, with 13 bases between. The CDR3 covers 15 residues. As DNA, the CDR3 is TGTGCCAGCAGCTTATGGGGCAGGCGGGACTATGGCTACACCTTC. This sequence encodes CASSLWGRRDYGYTF.

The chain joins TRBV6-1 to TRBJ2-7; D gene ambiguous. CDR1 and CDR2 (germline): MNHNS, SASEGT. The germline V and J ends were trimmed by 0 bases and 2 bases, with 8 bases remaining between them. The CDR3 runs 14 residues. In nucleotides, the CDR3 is TGTGCCAGCAGTGAAGCGCCACAAACCTACGAGCAGTACTTC. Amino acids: CASSEAPQTYEQYF.

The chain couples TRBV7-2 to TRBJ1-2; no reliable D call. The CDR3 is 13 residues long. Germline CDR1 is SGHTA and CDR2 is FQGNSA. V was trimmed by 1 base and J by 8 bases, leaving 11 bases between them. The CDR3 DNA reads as TGTGCCAGCAGCTTAGAAATCCCTCGGGGCTACACCTTC. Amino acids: CASSLEIPRGYTF.

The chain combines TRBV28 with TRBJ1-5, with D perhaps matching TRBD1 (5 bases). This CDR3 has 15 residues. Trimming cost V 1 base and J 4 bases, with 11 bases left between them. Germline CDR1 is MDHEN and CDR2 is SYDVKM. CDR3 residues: CASSLSLGGNQPQHF. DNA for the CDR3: TGTGCCAGCAGTTTATCGCTGGGGGGTAATCAGCCCCAGCATTTT.

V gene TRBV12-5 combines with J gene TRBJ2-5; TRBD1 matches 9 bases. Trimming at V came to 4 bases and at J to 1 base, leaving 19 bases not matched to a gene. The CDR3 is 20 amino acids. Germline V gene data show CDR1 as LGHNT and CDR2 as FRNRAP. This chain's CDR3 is CASGYRGPFTSDHFQETQYF. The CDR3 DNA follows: TGTGCTAGTGGTTACAGGGGGCCCTTTACTAGCGACCATTTCCAAGAGACCCAGTACTTC.

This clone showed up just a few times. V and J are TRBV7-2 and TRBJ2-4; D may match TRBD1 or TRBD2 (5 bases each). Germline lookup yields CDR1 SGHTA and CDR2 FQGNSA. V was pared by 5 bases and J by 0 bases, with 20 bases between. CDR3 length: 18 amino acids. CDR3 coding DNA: TGTGCCAGCAGCCCCCCCAGGGTCGGGGTTTCAGCCAAAAACATTCAGTACTTC. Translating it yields CASSPPRVGVSAKNIQYF.

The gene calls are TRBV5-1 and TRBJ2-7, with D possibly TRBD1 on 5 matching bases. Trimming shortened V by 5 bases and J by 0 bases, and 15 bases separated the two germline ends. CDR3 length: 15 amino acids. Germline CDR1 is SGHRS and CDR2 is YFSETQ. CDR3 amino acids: CASSLGDDLSYEQYF. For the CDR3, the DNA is TGCGCCAGCAGTCTAGGGGATGACCTCTCCTACGAGCAGTACTTC.

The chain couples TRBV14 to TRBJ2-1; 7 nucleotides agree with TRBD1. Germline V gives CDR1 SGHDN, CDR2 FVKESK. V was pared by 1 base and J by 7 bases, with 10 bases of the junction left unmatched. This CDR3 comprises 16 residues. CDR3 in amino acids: CASSQVGTTGRNEQFF. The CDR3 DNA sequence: TGTGCCAGCAGCCAAGTAGGCACGACAGGGCGGAATGAGCAGTTCTTC.

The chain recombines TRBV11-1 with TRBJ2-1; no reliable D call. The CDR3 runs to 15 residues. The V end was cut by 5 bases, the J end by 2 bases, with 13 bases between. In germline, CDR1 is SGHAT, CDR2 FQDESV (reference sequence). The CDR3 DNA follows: TGTGCCAGCAGCCAATATTTTGGGGCCTACAATGAGCAGTTCTTC. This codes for CASSQYFGAYNEQFF.

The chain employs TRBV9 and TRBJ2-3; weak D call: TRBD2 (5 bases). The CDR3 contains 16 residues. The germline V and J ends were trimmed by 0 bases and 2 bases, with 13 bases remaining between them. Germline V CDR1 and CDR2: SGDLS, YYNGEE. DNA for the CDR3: TGTGCCAGCAGCGTAGGAGTGAGCGGAACCACAGATACGCAGTATTTT. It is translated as CASSVGVSGTTDTQYF. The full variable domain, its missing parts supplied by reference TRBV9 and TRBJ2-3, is DSGVTQTPKHLITATGQRVTLRCSPRSGDLSVYWYQQSLDQGLQFLIQYYNGEERAKGNILERFSAQQFPDLHSELNLSSLELGDSALYFCASSVGVSGTTDTQYFGPGTRLTVL.

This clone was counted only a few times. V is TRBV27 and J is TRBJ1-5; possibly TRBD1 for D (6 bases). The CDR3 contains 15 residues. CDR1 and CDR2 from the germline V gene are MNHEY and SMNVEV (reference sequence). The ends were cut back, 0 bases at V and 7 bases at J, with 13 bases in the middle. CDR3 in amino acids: CASSLSWQGRQPQHF. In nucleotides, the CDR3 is TGTGCCAGCAGTTTATCCTGGCAGGGGAGACAGCCCCAGCATTTT.

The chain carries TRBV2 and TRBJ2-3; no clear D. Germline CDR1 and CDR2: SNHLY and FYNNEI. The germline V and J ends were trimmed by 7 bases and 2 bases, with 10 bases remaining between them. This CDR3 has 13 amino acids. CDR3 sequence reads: CASTVDSTDTQYF. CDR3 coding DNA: TGTGCCAGCACCGTTGACTCCACAGATACGCAGTATTTT. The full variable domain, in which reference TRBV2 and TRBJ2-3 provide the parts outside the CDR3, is EPEVTQTPSHQVTQMGQEVILRCVPISNHLYFYWYRQILGQKVEFLVSFYNNEISEKSEIFDDQFSVERPDGSNFTLKIRSTKLEDSAMYFCASTVDSTDTQYFGPGTRLTVL.

In DNA form, the CDR3 reads TGTGCCTGTACGGGACAGCCAAATTCACCCCTCCACTTT. Protein sequence: CACTGQPNSPLHF. The chain carries TRBV30 and TRBJ1-6, with TRBD1 matching over 7 bases. In germline, CDR1 is GTSNPN, CDR2 SVGIG (reference sequence). Germline trimming cut 6 bases from V and 7 bases from J; bases unmatched to any gene: 6. CDR3 length equals 13 residues.

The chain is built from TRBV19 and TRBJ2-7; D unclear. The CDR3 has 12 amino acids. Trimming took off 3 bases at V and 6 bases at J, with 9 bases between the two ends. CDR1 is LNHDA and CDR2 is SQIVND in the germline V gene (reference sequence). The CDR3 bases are TGTGCCAGTAGTATTGGCACGAGCGAGCAGTACTTC. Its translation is CASSIGTSEQYF.

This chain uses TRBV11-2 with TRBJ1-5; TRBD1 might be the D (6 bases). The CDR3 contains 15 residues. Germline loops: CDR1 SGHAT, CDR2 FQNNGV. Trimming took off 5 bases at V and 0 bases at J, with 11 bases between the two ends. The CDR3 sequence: CASSEGQLSNQPQHF. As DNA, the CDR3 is TGTGCCAGCAGCGAAGGACAGCTTAGCAATCAGCCCCAGCATTTT.

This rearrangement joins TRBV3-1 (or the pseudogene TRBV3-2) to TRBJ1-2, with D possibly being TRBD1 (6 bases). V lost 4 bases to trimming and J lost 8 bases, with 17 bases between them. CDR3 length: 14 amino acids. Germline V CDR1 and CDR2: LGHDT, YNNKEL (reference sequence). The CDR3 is CASSLLGGASGYTF. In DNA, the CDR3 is TGTGCCAGCAGCCTCCTAGGGGGGGCTAGCGGCTACACCTTC.

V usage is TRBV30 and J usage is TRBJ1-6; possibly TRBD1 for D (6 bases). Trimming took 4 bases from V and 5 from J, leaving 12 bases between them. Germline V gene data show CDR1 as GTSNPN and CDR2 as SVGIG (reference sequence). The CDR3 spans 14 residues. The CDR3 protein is CAWTGGSNNSPLHF. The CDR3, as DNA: TGTGCCTGGACGGGGGGCTCGAATAATTCACCCCTCCACTTT.

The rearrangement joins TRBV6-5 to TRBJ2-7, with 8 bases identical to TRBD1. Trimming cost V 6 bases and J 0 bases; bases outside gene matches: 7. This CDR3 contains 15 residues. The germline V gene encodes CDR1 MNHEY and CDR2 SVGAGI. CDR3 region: CASSHRQGYSYEQYF. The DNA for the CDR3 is TGTGCCAGCAGCCATCGACAGGGGTACTCCTACGAGCAGTACTTC.